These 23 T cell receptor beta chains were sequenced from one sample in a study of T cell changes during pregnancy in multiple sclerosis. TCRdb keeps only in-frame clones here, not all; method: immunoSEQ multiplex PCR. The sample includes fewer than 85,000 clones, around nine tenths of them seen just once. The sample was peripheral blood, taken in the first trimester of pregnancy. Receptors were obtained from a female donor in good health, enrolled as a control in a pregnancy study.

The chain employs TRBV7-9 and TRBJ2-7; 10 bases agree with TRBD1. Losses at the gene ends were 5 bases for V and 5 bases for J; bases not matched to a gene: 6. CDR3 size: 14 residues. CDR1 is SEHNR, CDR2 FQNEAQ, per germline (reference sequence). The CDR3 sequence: CASSVTGTGDEQYF. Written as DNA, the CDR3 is TGTGCCAGCAGCGTCACCGGGACAGGGGACGAGCAGTACTTC.

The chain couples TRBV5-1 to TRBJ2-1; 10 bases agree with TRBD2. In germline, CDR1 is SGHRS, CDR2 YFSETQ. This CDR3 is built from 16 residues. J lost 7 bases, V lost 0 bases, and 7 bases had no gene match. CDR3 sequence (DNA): TGCGCCAGCAGCTTGGATGTAGCGGGAGGCTCGAATGAGCAGTTCTTC. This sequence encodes CASSLDVAGGSNEQFF.

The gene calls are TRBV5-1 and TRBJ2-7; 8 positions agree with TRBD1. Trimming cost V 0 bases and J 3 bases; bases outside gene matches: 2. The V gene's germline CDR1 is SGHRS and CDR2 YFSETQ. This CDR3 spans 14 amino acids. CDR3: CASSLGDRFYEQYF. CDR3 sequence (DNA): TGCGCCAGCAGCTTGGGGGACAGGTTCTACGAGCAGTACTTC.

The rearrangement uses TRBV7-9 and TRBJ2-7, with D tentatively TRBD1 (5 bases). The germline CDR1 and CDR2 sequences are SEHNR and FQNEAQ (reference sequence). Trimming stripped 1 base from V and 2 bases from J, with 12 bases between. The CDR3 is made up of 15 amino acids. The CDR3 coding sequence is TGTGCCAGCAGCTTAGGCAGGGAATACGCCTACGAGCAGTACTTC. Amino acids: CASSLGREYAYEQYF.

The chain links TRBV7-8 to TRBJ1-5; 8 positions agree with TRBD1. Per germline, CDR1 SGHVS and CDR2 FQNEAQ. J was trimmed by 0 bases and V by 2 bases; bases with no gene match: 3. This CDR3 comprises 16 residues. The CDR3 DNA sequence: TGTGCCAGCAGCTTACAGGGGGCCTATAGCAATCAGCCCCAGCATTTT. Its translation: CASSLQGAYSNQPQHF.

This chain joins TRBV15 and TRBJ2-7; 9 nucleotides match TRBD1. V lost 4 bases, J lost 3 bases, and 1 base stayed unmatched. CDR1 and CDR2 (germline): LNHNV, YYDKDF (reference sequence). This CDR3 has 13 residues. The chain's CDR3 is CATSTDRGYEQYF. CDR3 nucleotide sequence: TGTGCCACCAGCACGGACAGGGGCTACGAGCAGTACTTC.

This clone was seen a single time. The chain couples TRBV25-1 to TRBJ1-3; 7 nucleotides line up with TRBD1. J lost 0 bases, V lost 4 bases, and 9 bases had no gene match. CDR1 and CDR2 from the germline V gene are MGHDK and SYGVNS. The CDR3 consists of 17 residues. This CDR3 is CASSAHLGTDSGNTIYF. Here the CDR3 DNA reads TGTGCCAGCAGTGCACATTTAGGGACAGACTCTGGAAACACCATATATTTT.

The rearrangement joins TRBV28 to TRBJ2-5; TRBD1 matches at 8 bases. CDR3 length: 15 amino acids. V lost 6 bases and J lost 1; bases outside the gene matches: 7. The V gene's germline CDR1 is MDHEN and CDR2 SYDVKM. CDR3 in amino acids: CASRGTGDFQETQYF. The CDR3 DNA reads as TGTGCCAGCAGGGGGACAGGCGATTTCCAAGAGACCCAGTACTTC.

The DNA for the CDR3 is TGCGCCAGCAGCCAAGAAGGGCTAGCGGGAGATACGCAGTATTTT. Protein: CASSQEGLAGDTQYF. This chain joins TRBV4-1 and TRBJ2-3, with 8 bases identical to TRBD2. The CDR3 extends over 15 amino acids. The V gene's germline CDR1 is MGHRA and CDR2 YSYEKL. The junction had 4 bases not matched to a gene; V was cut back by 0 bases and J by 5 bases.

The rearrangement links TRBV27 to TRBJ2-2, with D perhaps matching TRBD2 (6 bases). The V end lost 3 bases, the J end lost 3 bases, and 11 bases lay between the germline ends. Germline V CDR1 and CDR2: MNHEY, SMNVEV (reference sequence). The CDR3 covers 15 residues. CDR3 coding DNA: TGTGCCAGCAGTTTGGGTAGCGGCTACACCGGGGAGCTGTTTTTT. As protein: CASSLGSGYTGELFF.

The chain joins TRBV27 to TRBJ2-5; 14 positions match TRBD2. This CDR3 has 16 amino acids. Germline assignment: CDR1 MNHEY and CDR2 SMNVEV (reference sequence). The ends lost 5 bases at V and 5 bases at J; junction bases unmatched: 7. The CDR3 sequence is CASSRLAGGPLETQYF. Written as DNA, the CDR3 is TGTGCCAGCAGTAGACTAGCGGGAGGGCCCCTGGAGACCCAGTACTTC.

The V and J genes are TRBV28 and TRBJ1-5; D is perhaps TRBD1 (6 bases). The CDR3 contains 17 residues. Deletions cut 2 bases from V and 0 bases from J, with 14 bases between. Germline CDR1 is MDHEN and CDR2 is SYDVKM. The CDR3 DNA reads TGTGCCAGCAGTTTACCGGGACACTTTTATAGCAATCAGCCCCAGCATTTT. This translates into CASSLPGHFYSNQPQHF. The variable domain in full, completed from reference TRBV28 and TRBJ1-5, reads DVKVTQSSRYLVKRTGEKVFLECVQDMDHENMFWYRQDPGLGLRLIYFSYDVKMKEKGDIPEGYSVSREKKERFSLILESASTNQTSMYLCASSLPGHFYSNQPQHFGDGTRLSIL.

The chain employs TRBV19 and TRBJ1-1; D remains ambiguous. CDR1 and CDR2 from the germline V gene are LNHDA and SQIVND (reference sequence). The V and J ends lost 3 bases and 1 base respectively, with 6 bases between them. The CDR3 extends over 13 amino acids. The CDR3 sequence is CASSMSGNTEAFF. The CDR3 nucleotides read TGTGCCAGTAGTATGTCAGGGAACACTGAAGCTTTCTTT.

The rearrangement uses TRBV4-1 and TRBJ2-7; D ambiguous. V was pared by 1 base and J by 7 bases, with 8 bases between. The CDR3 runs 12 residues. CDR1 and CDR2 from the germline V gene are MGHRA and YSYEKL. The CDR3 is CASSQGSGEQYF. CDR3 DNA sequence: TGCGCCAGCAGCCAAGGATCCGGGGAGCAGTACTTC.

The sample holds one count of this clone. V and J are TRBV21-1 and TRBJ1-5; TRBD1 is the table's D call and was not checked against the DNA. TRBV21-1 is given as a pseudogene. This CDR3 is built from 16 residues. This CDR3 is CASSNGPDRANQPQHF. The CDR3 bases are TGTGCCAGCAGCAATGGGCCCGACAGGGCTAATCAGCCCCAGCATTTT.

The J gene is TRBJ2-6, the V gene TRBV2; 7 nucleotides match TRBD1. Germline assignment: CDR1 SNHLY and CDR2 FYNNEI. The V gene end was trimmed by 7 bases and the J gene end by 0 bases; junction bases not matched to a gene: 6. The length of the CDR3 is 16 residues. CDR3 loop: CASKDRAYSGANVLTF. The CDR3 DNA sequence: TGTGCCAGCAAAGACAGGGCCTACTCTGGGGCCAACGTCCTGACTTTC.

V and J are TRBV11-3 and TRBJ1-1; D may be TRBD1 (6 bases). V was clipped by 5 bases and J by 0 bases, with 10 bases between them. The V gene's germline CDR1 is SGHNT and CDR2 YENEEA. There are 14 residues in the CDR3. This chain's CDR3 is CASSARGMNTEAFF. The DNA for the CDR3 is TGTGCCAGCAGCGCCAGGGGTATGAACACTGAAGCTTTCTTT.

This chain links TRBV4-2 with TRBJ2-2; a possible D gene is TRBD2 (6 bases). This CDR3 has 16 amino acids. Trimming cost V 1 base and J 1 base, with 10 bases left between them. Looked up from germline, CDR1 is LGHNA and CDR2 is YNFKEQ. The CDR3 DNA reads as TGTGCCAGCAGCCAAGTGTTTAGCGGGAACACCGGGGAGCTGTTTTTT. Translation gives CASSQVFSGNTGELFF.

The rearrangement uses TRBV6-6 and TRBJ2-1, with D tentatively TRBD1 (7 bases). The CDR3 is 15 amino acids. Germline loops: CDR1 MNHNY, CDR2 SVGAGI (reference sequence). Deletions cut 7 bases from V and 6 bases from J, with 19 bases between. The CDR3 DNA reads TGTGCCAGCACCCACCCGGAGGGGGCGGGCAATGAGCAGTTCTTC. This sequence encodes CASTHPEGAGNEQFF.

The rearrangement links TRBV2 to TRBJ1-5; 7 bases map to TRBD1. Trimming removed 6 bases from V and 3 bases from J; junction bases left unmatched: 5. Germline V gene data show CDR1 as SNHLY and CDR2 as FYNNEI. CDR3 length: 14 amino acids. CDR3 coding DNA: TGTGCCAGCAGGGTAGACAGGGACAATCAGCCCCAGCATTTT. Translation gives CASRVDRDNQPQHF.

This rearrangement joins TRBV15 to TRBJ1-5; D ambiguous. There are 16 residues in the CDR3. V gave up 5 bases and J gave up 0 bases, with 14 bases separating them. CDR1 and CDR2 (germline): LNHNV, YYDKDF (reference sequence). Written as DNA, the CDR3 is TGTGCCACCAGCTCCACCCGGGGTATTAGCAATCAGCCCCAGCATTTT. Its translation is CATSSTRGISNQPQHF. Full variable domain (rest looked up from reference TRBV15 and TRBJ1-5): DAMVIQNPRYQVTQFGKPVTLSCSQTLNHNVMYWYQQKSSQAPKLLFHYYDKDFNNEADTPDNFQSRRPNTSFCFLDIRSPGLGDTAMYLCATSSTRGISNQPQHFGDGTRLSIL.

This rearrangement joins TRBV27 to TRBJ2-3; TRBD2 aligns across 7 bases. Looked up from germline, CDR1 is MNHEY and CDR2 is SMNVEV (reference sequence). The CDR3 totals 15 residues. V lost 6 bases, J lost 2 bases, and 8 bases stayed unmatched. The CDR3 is CASRGGGWATDTQYF. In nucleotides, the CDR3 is TGTGCCAGCAGGGGGGGAGGGTGGGCCACAGATACGCAGTATTTT.

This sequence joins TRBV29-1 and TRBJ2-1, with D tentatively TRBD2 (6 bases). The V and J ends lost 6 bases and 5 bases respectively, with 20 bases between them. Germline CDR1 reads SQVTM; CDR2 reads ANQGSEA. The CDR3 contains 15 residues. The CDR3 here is CSVLPGLPSDNEQFF. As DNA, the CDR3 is TGCAGCGTACTTCCGGGACTTCCAAGTGACAATGAGCAGTTCTTC.